Presented here are 20 T cell receptor gamma chains from one specimen sequenced in a study of gamma-delta chains in newborns, infants, children. TCRdb re-called clones from the reads using CATT. The sample contains 300 to 350 gamma-chain clones, roughly 80% of which appear only once. Sequences were derived from blood, sampled at baseline. The receptors here all came from a child who was a newborn, infant or young child, either healthy, febrile or measles-vaccinated (not recorded which). This table probably holds off-target reads from a library built for another chain.

This clone was recorded only once. The same CDR3 is also encoded by other DNA sequences in this sample. The V gene was identified as TRGV9, while no J gene was called. The CDR3 is 14 residues long. Germline V CDR1 and CDR2: GITISATS, ISYDGTV (reference sequence). The CDR3 DNA is TGTGCCTGTGACACCTTGGGGGATACAGCACAACTCTTCTTT. It is translated as CACDTLGDTAQLFF.

No call exists for the J gene, whereas the V gene is TRGV9. Germline V CDR1 and CDR2: GITISATS, ISYDGTV (reference sequence). This CDR3 contains 17 residues. As DNA, the CDR3 is TGTGCCTGTGACCCCGTGATAAGGTCCCCCAACTCCGCACAACTCTTCTTT. This sequence encodes CACDPVIRSPNSAQLFF.

For this clone: No DNA is shown, since the ends of the CDR3 on it are uncertain; the CDR3 is the one TCRdb lists. TRGV9 is the V gene, and the J gene was not called. From its first to its last residue, the CDR3 has 25 amino acids. Germline V CDR1 and CDR2: GITISATS, ISYDGTV (reference sequence). CDR3: CACDTGGHSSWDTRQMFFGTGIKLF.

With regard to this clone: It is unclear where the CDR3 begins or ends on the DNA, so no DNA is shown, and the CDR3 is as TCRdb lists it. The J segment was not called; the V segment is TRGV9. Germline CDR1 and CDR2: GITISATS and ISYDGTV (reference sequence). Inclusive of both ends, the CDR3 amounts to 29 amino acids. Here the CDR3 reads CACATVTDWGTSVDWDTRQMFFGTGIKLF.

The J gene has no call, while the V gene is TRGV9. CDR1 is GITISATS and CDR2 is ISYDGTV in the germline V gene (reference sequence). This CDR3 has 19 amino acids. The DNA for the CDR3 is TGTGCCTGTGACTCCGTACTGGGGGATACGAAAATTTTGACAGCACGACTCTTCTTT. Its translation: CACDSVLGDTKILTARLFF.

As to this clone: No DNA is shown, since the ends of the CDR3 on it are uncertain; the CDR3 is the one TCRdb lists. This CDR3 is also generated by other DNA sequences in the sample. The V gene reported is TRGV9; the J gene is uncalled. Both ends counted, the CDR3 spans 26 residues. Per germline, CDR1 GITISATS and CDR2 ISYDGTV (reference sequence). This chain's CDR3 is CACDTVLGDSSWDTRQMFFGTGIKLF.

As regards this clone: The DNA is left out, because the CDR3 cannot be placed on it with certainty; the CDR3 is given as TCRdb lists it. The J gene has no call, while the V gene is TRGV9. CDR1 is GITISATS, CDR2 ISYDGTV, per germline (reference sequence). The CDR3 has 28 residues if both end residues are counted. CDR3 region: CACDTAELGDTLTWDTRQMFFGTGIKLF.

A remark on this clone: It is unclear where the CDR3 begins or ends on the DNA, so no DNA is shown, and the CDR3 is as TCRdb lists it. For the V gene the call is TRGV9; the J gene has no call. The CDR3 is 28 residues long, ends included. Germline V gene lookup returns CDR1 GITISATS and CDR2 ISYDGTV (reference sequence). This CDR3 reads CACDTVRNWGASSWDTRQMFFGTGIKLF.

No J gene was called, and the V gene is TRGV9. CDR1 and CDR2 (germline): GITISATS, ISYDGTV (reference sequence). CDR3 length equals 16 residues. The DNA of the CDR3 is TGTGCCTGTGACGCCCTCGCACTGGGGGCGACAGCACAACTCTTCTTT. Translated: CACDALALGATAQLFF.

To note about this clone: The DNA is left out, because the CDR3 cannot be placed on it with certainty; the CDR3 is given as TCRdb lists it. The CDR3 region is CACDTAGLSSWGTRQMFFGTGIKLF. No J gene call was made, and the V gene is TRGV9. The CDR3 is 25 residues long, counting both termini. Germline CDR1 GITISATS, CDR2 ISYDGTV (reference sequence).

As to this clone: Because the CDR3's place on the DNA is in doubt, the DNA is left out and the CDR3 is given as listed by TCRdb. The sample has other DNA sequences that encode this CDR3 too. CDR3: CACDTVLGDTSSWDTRQMFFGTGIKLF. There is no J gene call, but TRGV9 is given as the V gene. The CDR3 length equals 27 residues, ends included. Germline V lookup: CDR1 GITISATS, CDR2 ISYDGTV (reference sequence).

A few counts support this clone. No DNA is shown, since the ends of the CDR3 on it are uncertain; the CDR3 is the one TCRdb lists. The V gene is TRGV9; the J gene was not called. Termini included, the CDR3 measures 26 amino acids. Germline V gene sequence: CDR1 GITISATS, CDR2 ISYDGTV (reference sequence). This chain's CDR3 is CACDSTGGYKSWDTRQMFFGTGIKLF.

This clone occurred a few times. The DNA is omitted, as the CDR3 cannot be located on it reliably, and the CDR3 follows TCRdb's listing. The V gene is TRGV9, but the J gene lacks a call. In germline, CDR1 is GITISATS, CDR2 ISYDGTV (reference sequence). The CDR3 contains 27 residues when both ends are counted. The chain's CDR3 is CACDMTGGYVRGWDTRQMFFGTGIKLF.

On this clone itself: The DNA is left out, because the CDR3 cannot be placed on it with certainty; the CDR3 is given as TCRdb lists it. V gene assignment gives TRGV9, but the J gene was left uncalled. The V gene's germline CDR1 is GITISATS and CDR2 ISYDGTV (reference sequence). The CDR3 contains 26 residues when both ends are counted. The CDR3: CACDTVGDTSSWDTRQMFFGTGIKLF.

Details on this clone: It is unclear where the CDR3 begins or ends on the DNA, so no DNA is shown, and the CDR3 is as TCRdb lists it. V gene TRGV9 was called; the J gene was not. Counting both end residues, the CDR3 totals 25 amino acids. Germline values: CDR1 GITISATS, CDR2 ISYDGTV (reference sequence). The CDR3 here is CACDTGWESSWDTRQMFFGTGIKLF.

Details on this clone: No DNA is shown, since the ends of the CDR3 on it are uncertain; the CDR3 is the one TCRdb lists. The J segment was not called; the V segment is TRGV9. Termini included, the CDR3 measures 25 amino acids. From germline, CDR1 is GITISATS and CDR2 ISYDGTV (reference sequence). This CDR3 reads CACLPWGTLSWDTRQMFFGTGIKLF.

Concerning this clone itself: The limits of the CDR3 on the DNA are not certain, so only TCRdb's listed CDR3 is given. Here the V gene is TRGV9, but the J gene went uncalled. Counting both end residues, the CDR3 totals 25 amino acids. Germline assignment: CDR1 GITISATS and CDR2 ISYDGTV (reference sequence). The CDR3 region is CACDRLGDSSWDTRQMFFGTGIKLF.

With regard to this clone: The DNA is omitted, as the CDR3 cannot be located on it reliably, and the CDR3 follows TCRdb's listing. No J gene call was made, and the V gene is TRGV9. The length of the CDR3 is 26 amino acids, counting both ends. Germline assignment: CDR1 GITISATS and CDR2 ISYDGTV (reference sequence). The CDR3 is CACEPVLGDTLWDTRQMFFGTGIKLF.

This clone was recorded once. The DNA is left out, because the CDR3 cannot be placed on it with certainty; the CDR3 is given as TCRdb lists it. The J gene was not called, though the V gene is TRGV9. The CDR3 adds up to 30 amino acids, both ends counted. The V gene's germline CDR1 is GITISATS and CDR2 ISYDGTV (reference sequence). CDR3 protein: CACDTAEAGGYGGPSWDTRQMFFGTGIKLF.

This clone occurred a few times. The V gene is given as TRGV9, and no J gene call is available. The CDR3 has 14 residues. Germline values: CDR1 GITISATS, CDR2 ISYDGTV (reference sequence). CDR3 bases: TGTGCCTGTGACACGGTAGGGGGGACAGCACAACTCTTCTTT. This encodes CACDTVGGTAQLFF.